The 19 T cell receptor beta chains given below trace back to one sample, sequenced in a study of shared clonotypes between healthy human individuals. The assay was immunoSEQ multiplex PCR, and TCRdb's table has in-frame clones only and misses some. The sample carries some 240,000 clones, 65% to 70% recorded once. The sequencing sample was made of memory CD4+ T cells sorted from blood. Regarding subset: CD45RA-negative fraction. Source of these receptors: a man aged 25 to 40 in good health.

The V and J genes are TRBV21-1 and TRBJ2-1; the table's TRBD2 call for D was not verified on the DNA. TRBV21-1 is an annotated pseudogene. The CDR3 covers 15 residues. In DNA form, the CDR3 reads TGTGCCAGCAGCAAAGCTGCGGGAGGAAACAATGAGCAGTTCTTC. Protein: CASSKAAGGNNEQFF.

A remark on this clone: The limits of the CDR3 on the DNA are not certain, so only TCRdb's listed CDR3 is given. The V call is TRBV6-1, the J call TRBJ1-4. The CDR3 has 12 amino acids, counting both end residues. Germline CDR1 reads MNHNS; CDR2 reads SASEGT. The chain's CDR3 is CASRHFGEKLFF.

This clone was recorded many times. V and J are TRBV6-5 and TRBJ2-1; D not certain. Germline CDR1 is MNHEY and CDR2 is SVGAGI. CDR3 length equals 11 residues. Trimming left V 6 bases short and J 5 bases short, with 5 bases between. The CDR3 loop reads CASRLNNEQFF. CDR3 sequence (DNA): TGTGCCAGCAGGCTAAACAATGAGCAGTTCTTC.

This clone was detected only once. The V call is TRBV11-3, the J call TRBJ2-6; the match to TRBD2 covers 10 bases. The CDR3 sequence is 20 residues long. The germline gives CDR1 SGHNT, CDR2 YENEEA. The junction had 9 bases not matched to a gene; V was cut back by 1 base and J by 0 bases. CDR3 sequence (DNA): TGTGCCAGCAGCTTAGGCTATGGACTAGCGGAGAGCTCTGGGGCCAACGTCCTGACTTTC. Amino acids: CASSLGYGLAESSGANVLTF.

V usage is TRBV11-2 and J usage is TRBJ2-1; D is perhaps TRBD2 (5 bases). There are 16 residues in the CDR3. CDR1 and CDR2 from the germline V gene are SGHAT and FQNNGV. The germline V and J ends were trimmed by 1 base and 1 base, with 11 bases remaining between them. Written as DNA, the CDR3 is TGTGCCAGCAGCTTAGGCGGGCGAATATCCTACAATGAGCAGTTCTTC. Protein sequence: CASSLGGRISYNEQFF.

This rearrangement joins TRBV27 to TRBJ2-1; TRBD2 aligns across 12 bases. The CDR3 consists of 17 residues. Trimming at V came to 4 bases and at J to 9 bases, leaving 13 bases not matched to a gene. Germline V gene sequence: CDR1 MNHEY, CDR2 SMNVEV (reference sequence). The CDR3 region has the DNA TGTGCCAGCAGTTCATGGGGGACTAGCGGGCATCGAAGTGAGCAGTTCTTC. Translating it yields CASSSWGTSGHRSEQFF.

The gene calls are TRBV21-1 and TRBJ1-1; TRBD1, the table's D call, lacks a check against the DNA. TRBV21-1 is assigned pseudogene status. This CDR3 is 14 amino acids long. The CDR3 bases are TGTGCCAGCAGCAAAGTCCCAGACAAAGGTGAAGCTTTCTTT. Its protein product is CASSKVPDKGEAFF.

The chain couples TRBV10-3 to TRBJ2-7; TRBD1 might be the D (5 bases). The V gene's germline CDR1 is ENHRY and CDR2 SYGVKD. The CDR3 covers 16 residues. The ends were cut back, 0 bases at V and 0 bases at J, with 12 bases in the middle. CDR3 sequence (DNA): TGTGCCATCAGTGAGTCCCGAACAGGAAGCTCCTACGAGCAGTACTTC. Translation gives CAISESRTGSSYEQYF.

Relative to its sample, this clone is medium-sized (0.01 to 0.1%). The chain has TRBV5-4 and TRBJ2-1, with D perhaps matching TRBD2 (5 bases). Trimming shortened V by 10 bases and J by 0 bases, and 17 bases separated the two germline ends. Looked up from germline, CDR1 is SGHNT and CDR2 is YYREEE (reference sequence). The CDR3 loop spans 15 amino acids. This chain's CDR3 is CACLWGASSYNEQFF. The CDR3 coding sequence is TGTGCCTGTCTTTGGGGAGCTAGCTCCTACAATGAGCAGTTCTTC.

The chain links TRBV2 to TRBJ1-5, with D hard to call. Germline CDR1 reads SNHLY; CDR2 reads FYNNEI. This CDR3 is built from 15 residues. V was clipped by 2 bases and J by 0 bases, with 8 bases between them. CDR3 residues: CASSERGNSNQPQHF. CDR3 coding DNA: TGTGCCAGCAGTGAAAGAGGGAATAGCAATCAGCCCCAGCATTTT.

This sequence joins TRBV7-2 and TRBJ2-7; 9 bases are a match to TRBD1. With 3 bases clipped from V and 5 bases from J, the junction kept 5 bases outside the gene matches. The germline CDR1 and CDR2 sequences are SGHTA and FQGNSA. This CDR3 has 14 amino acids. In DNA form, the CDR3 reads TGTGCCAGCAGCTTGAGGGACAGGGTCCACGAGCAGTACTTC. Protein sequence: CASSLRDRVHEQYF.

CDR3 sequence (DNA): TGTGCCAGCAGCGGTAGGTACGGTTACGAGCAGTACTTC. It specifies CASSGRYGYEQYF. This chain links TRBV9 with TRBJ2-7; no reliable D call. The V gene lost 3 bases and the J gene lost 4 bases, with 11 bases spanning the gap. The CDR3 has 13 amino acids. Germline lookup yields CDR1 SGDLS and CDR2 YYNGEE.

This clone has just one count. As DNA, the CDR3 is TGTGCCAGCAGTGACGTCCGTGGGACGCCCTCCCAAGAGACCCAGTACTTC. It encodes CASSDVRGTPSQETQYF. J is TRBJ2-5 and V is TRBV2; the D gene could be TRBD1 or TRBD2 (5 bases each). The CDR3 consists of 17 residues. With 3 bases removed from V and 1 base from J, the gap between germline ends came to 18 bases. The germline V gene has CDR1 SNHLY and CDR2 FYNNEI.

This chain connects TRBV6-4 to TRBJ1-4; D not resolved. CDR3 size: 15 residues. The V gene lost 6 bases and the J gene lost 5 bases, with 16 bases spanning the gap. Germline CDR1 MRHNA, CDR2 SNTAGT. Here the CDR3 reads CASRLSGPLNEKLFF. DNA of the CDR3: TGTGCCAGCAGGCTGTCCGGTCCTTTAAATGAAAAACTGTTTTTT.

The gene calls are TRBV19 and TRBJ2-7; TRBD2 agrees at 8 bases. Trimming took 8 bases from V and 1 from J; bases not matched to a gene: 16. Germline CDR1 LNHDA, CDR2 SQIVND (reference sequence). The CDR3 totals 17 residues. CDR3 protein: CASAPGLAGTRSYEQYF. The DNA of the CDR3 is TGTGCCAGTGCCCCGGGGCTTGCCGGGACTAGATCCTACGAGCAGTACTTC.

This clone has more than one count but fewer than ten. The chain carries TRBV19 and TRBJ2-3, with TRBD1 matching 8 bases. V was pared by 4 bases and J by 11 bases, with 14 bases of the junction left unmatched. Per the germline V gene, CDR1 is LNHDA and CDR2 is SQIVND (reference sequence). CDR3 length equals 15 residues. CDR3 in amino acids: CASSKGQGSSMGQYF. CDR3 sequence (DNA): TGTGCCAGTAGTAAAGGACAGGGTTCTTCCATGGGGCAGTATTTT.

The V gene is TRBV9, the J gene TRBJ2-3, with 7 bases identical to TRBD1. The CDR3 covers 15 residues. Germline CDR1 and CDR2: SGDLS and YYNGEE. Trimming cost V 6 bases and J 0 bases; bases outside gene matches: 7. In nucleotides, the CDR3 is TGTGCCAGCACCCGACAGGGCCATAGCACAGATACGCAGTATTTT. It yields the protein CASTRQGHSTDTQYF.

The chain combines TRBV2 with TRBJ1-2, with 9 bases identical to TRBD1. This CDR3 has 16 residues. Germline values: CDR1 SNHLY, CDR2 FYNNEI. J gave up 1 base and V 4 bases, and 7 bases lay outside the gene matches. The chain's CDR3 is CASSAIRDRVNYGYTF. The CDR3 bases are TGTGCCAGCAGTGCTATACGGGACAGGGTTAACTATGGCTACACCTTC. Full variable domain (rest looked up from reference TRBV2 and TRBJ1-2): EPEVTQTPSHQVTQMGQEVILRCVPISNHLYFYWYRQILGQKVEFLVSFYNNEISEKSEIFDDQFSVERPDGSNFTLKIRSTKLEDSAMYFCASSAIRDRVNYGYTFGSGTRLTVV.

This sequence joins TRBV19 and TRBJ2-5; the D gene is possibly TRBD2 (5 bases). The CDR3 contains 14 residues. Trimming cost V 6 bases and J 5 bases, with 16 bases left between them. The germline V gene encodes CDR1 LNHDA and CDR2 SQIVND (reference sequence). CDR3 in DNA: TGTGCCAGTAGCGGCTCTCGGGGTTTGGAGACCCAGTACTTC. Its translation: CASSGSRGLETQYF.